What follows describes a single TCR beta chain. Using immunoSEQ multiplex PCR, the repertoire was profiled, and TCRdb retains in-frame clones only, with some absent. The sample consists of some 70,000 clones, roughly 80% of them appearing once. The entry originates in a study of blood T cell repertoires in COVID-19. Germline V CDR1 and CDR2: GTSNPN, SVGIG (reference sequence). The CDR3 totals 13 residues. Trimming stripped 6 bases from V and 4 bases from J, with 15 bases between. The chain is built from TRBV30 and TRBJ1-1, with D perhaps TRBD1 (6 bases). The source is a woman aged 55-69 years with acute or convalescent COVID-19. The sequenced material came from peripheral blood. CDR3 region: CACIPQGRTEAFF. The CDR3 nucleotides are TGTGCCTGCATTCCGCAGGGGCGCACTGAAGCTTTCTTT.